A selection of T cell receptor beta chains follows, all from one sample in a study of blood T cell repertoires in COVID-19. TCRdb's copy holds only in-frame clones and misses some; the assay was immunoSEQ multiplex PCR. The profile covers nearly 110,000 clones, with around 89% appearing a single time and nearly 5% taken by the ten largest. Input material: peripheral blood. The receptors stem from a middle-aged man with active or convalescent COVID-19. CDR3s include the opening cysteine and the closing phenylalanine or tryptophan. The D gene is left open where the match is weak. Rows may omit the clone size; those that give it use once, few, many or a size class.

v_gene,abundance,j_gene,d_gene,CDR3aa,CDR3nt
TRBV6-6,.,TRBJ2-7,.,CASSYAWDSPYEQYF,TGTGCCAGCAGTTACGCTTGGGACTCTCCCTACGAGCAGTACTTC
TRBV27,.,TRBJ2-3,TRBD2,CASSPKPGLAADTQYF,TGTGCCAGCAGTCCCAAACCGGGACTAGCGGCAGATACGCAGTATTTT
TRBV3-1/TRBV3-2,few,TRBJ2-7,TRBD2,CASSQSGRDYEQYF,TGTGCCAGCAGCCAGAGCGGGAGAGACTACGAGCAGTACTTC
TRBV19,.,TRBJ2-1,TRBD2,CASSIDWGLAGYNEQFF,TGTGCCAGTAGTATAGATTGGGGACTAGCGGGGTACAATGAGCAGTTCTTC
TRBV6-1,.,TRBJ2-1,TRBD2,CASSEFSGLSYNEQFF,TGTGCCAGCAGTGAATTTAGCGGGTTATCCTACAATGAGCAGTTCTTC
TRBV4-3,few,TRBJ1-4,TRBD1,CASSREDRGNEKLFF,TGCGCCAGCAGCCGAGAGGACAGGGGGAATGAAAAACTGTTTTTT
TRBV6-6,.,TRBJ1-2,.,CASSYSGTPYGYTF,TGTGCCAGCAGTTACTCGGGGACACCCTATGGCTACACCTTC
TRBV5-1,.,TRBJ2-1,TRBD2,CASSSSGRAENEQFF,TGCGCCAGCAGCTCTAGCGGGAGGGCCGAAAATGAGCAGTTCTTC
TRBV5-1,.,TRBJ2-1,.,CASSLGVNNEQFF,TGCGCCAGCAGCTTGGGTGTTAACAATGAGCAGTTCTTC
TRBV9,.,TRBJ2-7,.,CASSLGSGQQITYEQYF,TGTGCCAGCAGCCTGGGGTCTGGACAGCAGATTACCTACGAGCAGTACTTC
TRBV28,.,TRBJ2-3,TRBD1,CASSRVDRDTDTQYF,TGTGCCAGCAGCCGCGTAGACAGGGACACAGATACGCAGTATTTT
TRBV5-6,.,TRBJ2-7,TRBD2,CASSSSGITYEQYF,TGTGCCAGCAGCTCTAGCGGGATCACCTACGAGCAGTACTTC
TRBV28,.,TRBJ1-2,TRBD1,CASRPHPGTGSSYGYTF,TGTGCCAGCAGGCCCCATCCCGGGACAGGGTCATCCTATGGCTACACCTTC
TRBV18,.,TRBJ2-7,TRBD1,CASQETGGVSYEQYF,TGTGCCAGCCAGGAAACAGGGGGTGTTTCCTACGAGCAGTACTTC
TRBV28,.,TRBJ1-1,.,CATQRVVAFF,TGTGCCACCCAGCGAGTAGTTGCTTTCTTT
TRBV7-2,.,TRBJ2-1,TRBD1,CASSPQGPYNEQFF,TGTGCCAGCAGCCCACAGGGGCCCTACAATGAGCAGTTCTTC
TRBV28,.,TRBJ2-7,.,CASTPHERATYEQYF,TGTGCCAGCACCCCTCACGAGCGGGCAACCTACGAGCAGTACTTC
TRBV28,.,TRBJ2-7,TRBD1,CASWTYRGQGYEQYF,TGTGCCAGCTGGACTTACAGGGGGCAGGGGTACGAGCAGTACTTC
TRBV6-2/TRBV6-3,.,TRBJ2-3,TRBD1,CASSYLFGLTGGMNTQYF,TGTGCCAGCAGTTACTTGTTCGGGCTGACAGGGGGCATGAATACGCAGTATTTT
TRBV10-3,.,TRBJ2-7,.,CAISVSTGLAEQYF,TGTGCCATCAGTGTAAGCACCGGGTTGGCCGAGCAGTACTTC
TRBV14,medium-sized,TRBJ1-1,.,CASSSGGTEAFF,TGTGCCAGCAGCTCGGGGGGGACTGAAGCTTTCTTT
TRBV25-1,few,TRBJ2-1,.,CASSESTIGEQFF,TGTGCCAGCAGTGAATCGACAATCGGTGAGCAGTTCTTC
TRBV9,.,TRBJ2-2,TRBD2,CASKGLAVTGELFF,TGTGCCAGCAAGGGACTAGCGGTAACCGGGGAGCTGTTTTTT
TRBV7-3,once,TRBJ1-1,.,CASSPSGEDTEAFF,TGTGCCAGCAGCCCCTCAGGGGAAGACACTGAAGCTTTCTTT
TRBV6-5,.,TRBJ2-7,.,CASSYSTGRAYEQYF,TGTGCCAGCAGTTACTCTACGGGGAGAGCCTACGAGCAGTACTTC
TRBV7-2,.,TRBJ2-1,TRBD2,CASSLSGGRAGEQFF,TGTGCCAGCAGCTTATCGGGCGGGAGGGCAGGTGAGCAGTTCTTC
TRBV7-3,.,TRBJ2-1,.,CASSLSAGTYNEQFF,TGTGCCAGCAGCCTTTCTGCGGGGACCTACAATGAGCAGTTCTTC
TRBV27,.,TRBJ1-2,TRBD1,CASSSGTVTNYGYTF,TGTGCCAGCAGTTCGGGGACAGTAACTAACTATGGCTACACCTTC
TRBV7-9,.,TRBJ1-1,.,CASSSPVVENTEAFF,TGTGCCAGCAGCTCCCCCGTGGTAGAGAACACTGAAGCTTTCTTT
TRBV4-1,.,TRBJ1-1,TRBD1,CASSQGDRIGGTEAFF,TGCGCCAGCAGCCAAGGGGACAGGATTGGGGGGACTGAAGCTTTCTTT